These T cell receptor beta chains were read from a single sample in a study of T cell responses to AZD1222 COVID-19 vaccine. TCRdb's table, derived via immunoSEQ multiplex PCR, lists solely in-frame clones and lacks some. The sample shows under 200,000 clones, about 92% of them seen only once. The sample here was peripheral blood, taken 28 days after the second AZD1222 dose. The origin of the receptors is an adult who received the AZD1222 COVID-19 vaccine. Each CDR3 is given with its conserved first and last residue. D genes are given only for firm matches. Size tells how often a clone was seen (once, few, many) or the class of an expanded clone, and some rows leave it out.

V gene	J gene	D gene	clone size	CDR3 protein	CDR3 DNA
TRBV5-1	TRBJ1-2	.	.	CASSPTGRGYTF	TGCGCCAGCAGCCCCACAGGTAGGGGCTACACCTTC
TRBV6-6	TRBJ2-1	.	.	CASSYSSDEQFF	TGTGCCAGCAGTTACTCGAGCGATGAGCAGTTCTTC
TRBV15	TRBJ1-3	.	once	CATSRQRDGENTIYF	TGTGCCACCAGCAGACAACGGGACGGAGAAAACACCATATATTTT
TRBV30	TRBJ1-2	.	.	CAGDGANYGYTF	TGTGCCGGGGACGGAGCTAACTATGGCTACACCTTC
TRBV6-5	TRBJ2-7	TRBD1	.	CASSWDRGADEQYF	TGTGCCAGCAGTTGGGACAGGGGGGCGGATGAGCAGTACTTC
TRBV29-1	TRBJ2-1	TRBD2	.	CSVEGDARSSGREDEQFF	TGCAGCGTTGAAGGGGACGCCCGCTCTAGCGGGAGGGAGGATGAGCAGTTCTTC
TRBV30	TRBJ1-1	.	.	CAWYGENTEAFF	TGTGCCTGGTACGGAGAAAACACTGAAGCTTTCTTT
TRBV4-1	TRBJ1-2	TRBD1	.	CASSQEGQGAGGYTF	TGCGCCAGCAGCCAAGAGGGACAGGGGGCGGGTGGCTACACCTTC
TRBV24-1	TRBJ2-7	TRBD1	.	CATSDSRTGPGEQYF	TGTGCCACCAGTGATTCCCGGACAGGACCGGGGGAGCAGTACTTC
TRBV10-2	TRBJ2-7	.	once	CASSQGGAPSEQYF	TGCGCCAGCAGTCAGGGGGGGGCCCCCTCCGAGCAGTACTTC
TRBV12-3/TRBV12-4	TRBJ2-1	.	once	CASSPQGRNEQFF	TGTGCCAGCAGTCCACAGGGGAGGAATGAGCAGTTCTTC
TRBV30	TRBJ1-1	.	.	CAWSIWGGTEAFF	TGTGCCTGGAGTATTTGGGGCGGCACTGAAGCTTTCTTT
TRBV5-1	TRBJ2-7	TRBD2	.	CASSRTLAGNYEQYF	TGCGCCAGCAGCCGTACTCTAGCGGGTAACTACGAGCAGTACTTC
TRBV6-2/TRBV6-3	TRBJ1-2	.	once	CASSYETNYGYTF	TGTGCCAGCAGTTACGAGACTAACTATGGCTACACCTTC
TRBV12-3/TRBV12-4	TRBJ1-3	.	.	CASSQPGNTIYF	TGTGCCAGCAGTCAACCTGGAAACACCATATATTTT
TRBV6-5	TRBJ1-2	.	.	CASSYQPQGWDGYTF	TGTGCCAGCAGTTACCAACCGCAAGGGTGGGATGGCTACACCTTC
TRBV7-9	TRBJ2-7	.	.	CASSGVDEQYF	TGTGCCAGCAGCGGAGTGGACGAGCAGTACTTC
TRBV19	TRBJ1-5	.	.	CASSTSGIQPQHF	TGTGCCAGTAGTACTTCAGGGATTCAGCCCCAGCATTTT
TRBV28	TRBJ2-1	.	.	CASSEGRGRETYNEQFF	TGTGCCAGCAGTGAGGGCAGGGGGCGGGAGACCTACAATGAGCAGTTCTTC
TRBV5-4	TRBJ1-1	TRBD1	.	CASSLERTGNTEAFF	TGTGCCAGCAGCTTGGAACGGACAGGGAACACTGAAGCTTTCTTT
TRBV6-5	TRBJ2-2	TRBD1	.	CASIPGQGASGELFF	TGTGCCAGCATTCCGGGACAGGGGGCATCCGGGGAGCTGTTTTTT
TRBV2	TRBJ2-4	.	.	CASSEGPQGIQYF	TGTGCCAGCAGTGAAGGACCCCAAGGGATTCAGTACTTC
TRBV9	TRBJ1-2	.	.	CASRGDPYGYTF	TGTGCCAGTCGAGGGGATCCCTATGGCTACACCTTC
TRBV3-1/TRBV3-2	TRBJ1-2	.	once	CASSQDEEGYYGYTF	TGTGCCAGCAGCCAAGATGAGGAGGGATACTATGGCTACACCTTC
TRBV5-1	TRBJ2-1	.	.	CASAGAGAYNEQFF	TGCGCCAGCGCTGGGGCGGGGGCGTACAATGAGCAGTTCTTC
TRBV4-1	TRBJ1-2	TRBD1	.	CASSQGRDRGPYGYTF	TGCGCCAGCAGCCAGGGCCGGGACAGGGGACCCTATGGCTACACCTTC
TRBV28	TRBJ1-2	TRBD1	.	CASSLEGTGVFGYTF	TGTGCCAGCAGTTTAGAGGGGACAGGGGTCTTCGGCTACACCTTC
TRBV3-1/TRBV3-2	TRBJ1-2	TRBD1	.	CASSRLDRGLGGYTF	TGTGCCAGCAGCCGATTGGACAGGGGGCTCGGTGGCTACACCTTC
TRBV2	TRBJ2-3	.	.	CASTPGESSSTDTQYF	TGTGCCAGCACCCCTGGCGAGTCTTCTAGCACAGATACGCAGTATTTT
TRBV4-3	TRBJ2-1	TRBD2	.	CASSQDSGRSSYNEQFF	TGCGCCAGCAGCCAAGATTCCGGGAGGAGCTCCTACAATGAGCAGTTCTTC
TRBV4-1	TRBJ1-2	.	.	CASSQGSRDGYTF	TGCGCCAGCAGCCAAGGTTCCAGAGATGGCTACACCTTC
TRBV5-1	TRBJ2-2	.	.	CASCRGNTGELFF	TGCGCCAGCTGCCGGGGGAACACCGGGGAGCTGTTTTTT
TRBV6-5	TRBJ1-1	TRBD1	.	CASRTNRDRDTEAFF	TGTGCCAGCAGGACTAACCGGGACAGGGATACTGAAGCTTTCTTT
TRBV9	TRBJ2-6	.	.	CASSPRTGTGANVLTF	TGTGCCAGCAGCCCCCGCACAGGGACTGGGGCCAACGTCCTGACTTTC
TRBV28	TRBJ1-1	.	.	CASSSHPGVGAFF	TGTGCCAGCAGTTCCCACCCTGGGGTGGGAGCTTTCTTT
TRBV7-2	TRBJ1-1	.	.	CASSLLKPGEAFF	TGTGCCAGCAGCTTATTAAAACCCGGTGAAGCTTTCTTT
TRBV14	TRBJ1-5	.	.	CARGDQPQHF	TGTGCCAGGGGGGATCAGCCCCAGCATTTT
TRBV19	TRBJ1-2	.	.	CASSKAYSGGYTF	TGTGCCAGTAGTAAGGCCTACTCAGGTGGCTACACCTTC
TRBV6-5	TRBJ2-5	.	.	CASSYRSGEETQYF	TGTGCCAGCAGTTATCGATCGGGGGAAGAGACCCAGTACTTC
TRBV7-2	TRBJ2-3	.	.	CASSQGVGRDTDTQYF	TGTGCCAGCAGCCAGGGGGTGGGGAGGGACACAGATACGCAGTATTTT